The rows below give T cell receptor beta chains drawn from one sample of a study of T cell changes during pregnancy in multiple sclerosis. Some clones are missing from TCRdb's copy, which holds only in-frame ones; the method was immunoSEQ multiplex PCR. The profile covers about 50,000 clones, with around 90% appearing a single time and around 0.37% taken by the ten largest. The sequencing used CD4+ T cells from peripheral blood mononuclear cells, collected after pregnancy. These receptors were collected from a female donor with multiple sclerosis, enrolled in a pregnancy study. The CDR3 runs from the conserved cysteine through the conserved F or W. The D gene is left open where the match is weak. Clone size is not always given. Where it is, it says once, few, many or a class for expanded clones.

>.|TRBJ2-1|.|TRBV5-6
TGTGCCAGCAGCCCCTACTCGAGCTCCTACAATGAGCAGTTCTTC
CASSPYSSSYNEQFF
>TRBD2|TRBJ2-7|.|TRBV10-3
TGTGCCATCAGTGAATCACTAGCGGGAGAGAATTCCTACGAGCAGTACTTC
CAISESLAGENSYEQYF
>.|TRBJ2-7|.|TRBV6-1
TGTGCCAGCAGTGAAGGACAGCTACTGCCGCCGATCTTC
CASSEGQLLPPIF
>TRBD1|TRBJ1-3|.|TRBV16
TGTGCCAGCAGCCAAGATCAGGGGGCGGCTGGAAACACCATATATTTT
CASSQDQGAAGNTIYF
>.|TRBJ2-7|.|TRBV5-1
TGCGCCAGCAGCTTGGAACACAGGCCCCGCGAGCAGTACTTC
CASSLEHRPREQYF
>TRBD2|TRBJ2-2|.|TRBV5-1
TGCGCCAGCAGCCCCTCCGGGACTAGCGGGCGGCTGAACACCGGGGAGCTGTTTTTT
CASSPSGTSGRLNTGELFF
>.|TRBJ2-7|once|TRBV28
TGTGCCAGCAGTTTGACCAGGGGCGAGCAGTACTTC
CASSLTRGEQYF
>.|TRBJ1-1|.|TRBV27
TGTGCCAGCACCCAGGGTCAGGGAATTTGGAACACTGAAGCTTTCTTT
CASTQGQGIWNTEAFF
>TRBD1|TRBJ1-1|.|TRBV27
TGTGCCAGCAGTTTCACAGGGGCGGGGAACACTGAAGCTTTCTTT
CASSFTGAGNTEAFF
>TRBD2|TRBJ2-3|.|TRBV30
TGTGCCTGGAGTGGGGGTAGCGGGATTGGGGGTACGCAGTATTTT
CAWSGGSGIGGTQYF
>TRBD2|TRBJ2-7|once|TRBV6-5
TGTGCCAGCAGTTGGGGAGGGATGACCTACGAGCAGTACTTC
CASSWGGMTYEQYF
>.|TRBJ2-2|.|TRBV9
TGTGCCAGCAGCGCAGCGGCAGCGGACGGGGAGCTGTTTTTT
CASSAAAADGELFF
>TRBD2|TRBJ2-3|.|TRBV7-2
TGTGCCAGCAGCTTAGGACTAGCGGGAGGGTATACGCAGTATTTT
CASSLGLAGGYTQYF
>.|TRBJ2-7|.|TRBV7-2
TGTGCCAGCAGTTCGACTAGGAACGAGCAGTACTTC
CASSSTRNEQYF
>TRBD1|TRBJ2-2|few|TRBV2
TGTGCCAGCACTGGACAGGGGGGTACCGGGGAGCTGTTTTTT
CASTGQGGTGELFF
>.|TRBJ2-3|.|TRBV4-3
TGCGCCAGCAGCCAAGAGGCCCAGGGGGGCGCAGATACGCAGTATTTT
CASSQEAQGGADTQYF
>.|TRBJ1-4|.|TRBV5-1
TGCGCCAGCAGCTTGCCGAAGGGGATATCTAATGAAAAACTGTTTTTT
CASSLPKGISNEKLFF
>.|TRBJ1-5|.|TRBV5-1
TGCGCCAGCAGCCTTGTCGGAGAGGGTAGTCAGCCCCAGCATTTT
CASSLVGEGSQPQHF
>TRBD2|TRBJ2-5|.|TRBV29-1
TGCAGCGCCCGGGGGGGGCCTGGAGAGACCCAGTACTTC
CSARGGPGETQYF
>.|TRBJ2-7|.|TRBV7-6
TGTGCCAGCACAAGGGACTTATGGAGCTACGAGCAGTACTTC
CASTRDLWSYEQYF
>.|TRBJ2-1|.|TRBV14
TGTGCCAGCAGCCAAGGGTGGTCGCGGTTCTTC
CASSQGWSRFF
>TRBD1|TRBJ1-2|.|TRBV6-5
TGTGCCAGCAGTGGACAGGGAAACTATGGCTACACCTTC
CASSGQGNYGYTF
>TRBD1|TRBJ2-2|.|TRBV9
TGTGCCAGCTCGACCACAGGGGGCGCCGCCGGGGAGCTGTTTTTT
CASSTTGGAAGELFF
>.|TRBJ1-5|.|TRBV2
TGTGCCAGCAGTGGGGGGGTGGATCAGCCCCAGCATTTT
CASSGGVDQPQHF
>.|TRBJ2-6|.|TRBV7-2
TGTGCCAGCAGCCCCCTCCTAGGCTCTGGGGCCAACGTCCTGACTTTC
CASSPLLGSGANVLTF
>TRBD2|TRBJ2-1|.|TRBV9
TGTGCCAGCAGCGCCGAAGCGGGAGTCGATGAGCAGTTCTTC
CASSAEAGVDEQFF
>TRBD1|TRBJ2-5|.|TRBV7-7
TGTGCCAGCAGCTTAAACCCAGGGACAGGGGAGACCCAGTACTTC
CASSLNPGTGETQYF
>.|TRBJ1-4|.|TRBV2
TGTGCCAGCACGGACAGCCTTGAAAAACTGTTTTTT
CASTDSLEKLFF
>.|TRBJ2-7|.|TRBV27
TGTGCCAGCAGTTTACGGTTAGCGCCCCCGAGGTCCCACGAGCAGTACTTC
CASSLRLAPPRSHEQYF
>TRBD2|TRBJ2-2|.|TRBV27
TGTGCCAGCAGGGGCCTAGCGGGAAAAGGCGGGGAGCTGTTTTTT
CASRGLAGKGGELFF
>.|TRBJ2-5|.|TRBV5-4
TGTGCCAGCAGCATAGGGACAACTAACCACGAGACCCAGTACTTC
CASSIGTTNHETQYF
>.|TRBJ1-5|.|TRBV5-6
TGTGCCAGCAGCCTCGATGCGGGGCCCCAGCATTTT
CASSLDAGPQHF
>.|TRBJ2-1|.|TRBV29-1
TGCAGCGTCAAAAACAATGAGCAGTTCTTC
CSVKNNEQFF
>TRBD1|TRBJ1-1|.|TRBV13
TGTGCCAGCAGAGGGGACAGGCGGGCCGAAGCTTTCTTT
CASRGDRRAEAFF
>TRBD2|TRBJ2-7|.|TRBV4-1
TGCGCCAGCAGCCAGATTGGGGGAGCGGGATTCTACGAGCAGTACTTC
CASSQIGGAGFYEQYF
>TRBD2|TRBJ2-3|.|TRBV5-1
TGCGCCAGCAGCTTGCCTAGCGGGAGTCGGATAGATACGCAGTATTTT
CASSLPSGSRIDTQYF
>.|TRBJ2-5|.|TRBV5-1
TGCGCCAGCACCGTCGGATCTGCGGAAGAGACCCAGTACTTC
CASTVGSAEETQYF
>.|TRBJ2-7|.|TRBV5-5
TGTGCCAGCAGACTCGGACAGCTCTACGAGCAGTACTTC
CASRLGQLYEQYF
>.|TRBJ2-7|.|TRBV2
TGTGCCAGCAGTGAATGGAGGGGGCGAGGCGGGCAGTACTTC
CASSEWRGRGGQYF
>TRBD2|TRBJ2-3|.|TRBV12-5
TGTGCTAGTGGTCGGGGACTAGCGGGAGCCGGGGATACGCAGTATTTT
CASGRGLAGAGDTQYF
>TRBD2|TRBJ2-3|.|TRBV28
TGTGCCAGCAGTACTAGCGGGAGTACGACAGATACGCAGTATTTT
CASSTSGSTTDTQYF
>TRBD2|TRBJ2-1|.|TRBV2
TGTGCCAGCAGTCAGCGGGAGGGCCTTCCCTCCTACAATGAGCAGTTCTTC
CASSQREGLPSYNEQFF
>TRBD2|TRBJ2-3|.|TRBV18
TGTGCCAGCTCACCGTGGGAAGCGGGAGGGACAGATACGCAGTATTTT
CASSPWEAGGTDTQYF
>TRBD2|TRBJ2-1|.|TRBV7-3
TGTGCCAGCAGCAAGGGACTAGCGGGCTACAATGAGCAGTTCTTC
CASSKGLAGYNEQFF
>.|TRBJ1-4|.|TRBV27
TGTGCCAGCAGGCGGGACGGGACTCCCGGGAAACTGTTTTTT
CASRRDGTPGKLFF
>TRBD1|TRBJ1-2|.|TRBV25-1
TGTGCCAGCAGAACCGGGACAGGGAACTATGGCTACACCTTC
CASRTGTGNYGYTF